The 10 T cell receptor beta chains below all came from one sample that was sequenced in a study of T-cell reconstitution after alpha-beta-depleted transplantation in children. The authors prepared the TCRbeta library with unique molecular identifiers. MiXCR, run by TCRdb on the PCR reads, gives a single entry per CDR3 protein. The sample records hundreds of thousands of distinct CDR3 sequences, around 18% being singletons. The specimen comprised PBMCs from the stem cell graft donor, sampled from the stem cell graft. Receptor source: a human donor who donated a stem cell graft to a child with acute lymphoblastic leukemia.

This clonotype has only a few counts. The chain is built from TRBV12-3 or TRBV12-4 and TRBJ2-1; D gene uncertain. The V end lost 3 bases, the J end lost 2 bases, and 11 bases lay between the germline ends. The CDR3 runs to 15 residues. The CDR3 sequence is CASSFVGYAYNEQFF. The CDR3 bases are TGTGCCAGCAGTTTTGTGGGGTACGCCTACAATGAGCAGTTCTTC.

This clonotype was seen only a few times. The gene calls are TRBV7-9 and TRBJ2-7, with 8 bases fitting TRBD2. The CDR3 length is 13 residues. The V gene end was trimmed by 7 bases and the J gene end by 5 bases; junction bases not matched to a gene: 7. Germline loops: CDR1 SEHNR, CDR2 FQNEAQ (reference sequence). CDR3 protein: CASTPGGRDEQYF. In DNA form, the CDR3 reads TGTGCCAGCACCCCGGGAGGGAGGGACGAGCAGTACTTC.

In its sample, this clonotype was seen a few times. V gene TRBV27 combines with J gene TRBJ2-2, with D perhaps TRBD2 (5 bases). Looked up from germline, CDR1 is MNHEY and CDR2 is SMNVEV (reference sequence). CDR3 length equals 13 residues. V lost 5 bases to trimming and J lost 4 bases, with 8 bases between them. In nucleotides, the CDR3 is TGTGCCAGCAGTCCCCGGGGCACCGGGGAGCTGTTTTTT. This translates into CASSPRGTGELFF.

The CDR3 is CASRSGTELLEAFF. CDR3 bases: TGCGCCAGCAGATCCGGGACAGAGCTACTAGAAGCTTTCTTT. This sequence joins TRBV5-1 and TRBJ1-1; TRBD1 matches at 7 bases. Germline V gene sequence: CDR1 SGHRS, CDR2 YFSETQ. The CDR3 has 14 residues. Unmatched junction bases numbered 12, after V lost 5 bases and J lost 8 bases.

V usage is TRBV5-1 and J usage is TRBJ2-2, with TRBD2 as a possible D gene (5 bases). The germline gives CDR1 SGHRS, CDR2 YFSETQ. The CDR3 sequence is 17 residues long. The ends were cut back, 3 bases at V and 3 bases at J, with 18 bases in the middle. DNA for the CDR3: TGCGCCAGCAGCTACCCTTTTTCCACGGGGTACACCGGGGAGCTGTTTTTT. This translates into CASSYPFSTGYTGELFF.

V gene TRBV15 combines with J gene TRBJ2-3; 8 nucleotides match TRBD2. The CDR3 runs 20 residues. V dropped 0 bases and J dropped 1; count of bases not matched to a gene: 15. Germline V lookup: CDR1 LNHNV, CDR2 YYDKDF (reference sequence). The CDR3 region is CATSREYSGDVPLGTDTQYF. The CDR3 region has the DNA TGTGCCACCAGCAGAGAGTATAGCGGGGACGTCCCTTTGGGCACAGATACGCAGTATTTT. The complete variable domain, with remaining parts taken from reference TRBV15 and TRBJ2-3, reads DAMVIQNPRYQVTQFGKPVTLSCSQTLNHNVMYWYQQKSSQAPKLLFHYYDKDFNNEADTPDNFQSRRPNTSFCFLDIRSPGLGDTAMYLCATSREYSGDVPLGTDTQYFGPGTRLTVL.

This clonotype was seen more than once but under ten times. The chain is built from TRBV28 and TRBJ2-2; D ambiguous. This CDR3 is built from 15 residues. Trimming removed 0 bases from V and 9 bases from J, with 14 bases in between. Germline V gives CDR1 MDHEN, CDR2 SYDVKM. CDR3 region: CASSLWDRQFRELFF. The DNA of the CDR3 is TGTGCCAGCAGTTTATGGGACCGCCAGTTCCGGGAGCTGTTTTTT.

This clonotype has just a few counts. The chain employs TRBV7-9 and TRBJ1-4; TRBD1 might be the D (5 bases). CDR1 SEHNR and CDR2 FQNEAQ come from the germline V gene (reference sequence). This CDR3 contains 12 residues. Trimming cost V 5 bases and J 10 bases, with 11 bases left between them. The CDR3 loop reads CASSEGLGKLFF. The CDR3 nucleotides are TGTGCCAGCAGCGAGGGGCTGGGAAAACTGTTTTTT.

This clonotype is a singleton in its sample. The chain recombines TRBV9 with TRBJ2-1, with a possible D match to TRBD2 (5 bases). The CDR3 runs 15 residues. Trimming took 0 bases from V and 4 from J, leaving 11 bases between them. Germline V gene sequence: CDR1 SGDLS, CDR2 YYNGEE. The CDR3 nucleotides are TGTGCCAGCAGCGTAGGCAGCGGTTTGTACAATGAGCAGTTCTTC. As protein: CASSVGSGLYNEQFF.

This clonotype was seen a handful of times. The chain combines TRBV29-1 with TRBJ2-7; weak D call: TRBD2 (5 bases). Trimming stripped 7 bases from V and 6 bases from J, with 13 bases between. Germline-derived CDR1 and CDR2 are SQVTM and ANQGSEA. This CDR3 comprises 11 residues. CDR3 coding DNA: TGCAGCGGACGAGGGATCGGCGAGCAGTACTTC. Its translation: CSGRGIGEQYF.